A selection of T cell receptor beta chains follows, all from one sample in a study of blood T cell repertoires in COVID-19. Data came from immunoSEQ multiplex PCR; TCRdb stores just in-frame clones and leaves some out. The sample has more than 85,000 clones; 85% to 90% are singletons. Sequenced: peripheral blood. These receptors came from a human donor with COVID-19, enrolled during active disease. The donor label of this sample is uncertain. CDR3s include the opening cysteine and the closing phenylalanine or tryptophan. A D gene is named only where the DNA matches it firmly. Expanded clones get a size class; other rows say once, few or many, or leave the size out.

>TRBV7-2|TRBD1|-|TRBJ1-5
TGTGCCAGCAGCCTCCAGGGGGGAATTGGTCAGCCCCAGCATTTT
CASSLQGGIGQPQHF
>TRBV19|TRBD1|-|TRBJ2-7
TGTGCCAGTAGTATAGCTCAGGGACAGGGGACCCACGAGCAGTACTTC
CASSIAQGQGTHEQYF
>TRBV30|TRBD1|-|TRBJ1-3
TGTGCCTGGTCAACAGGGGATTCTGGAAACACCATATATTTT
CAWSTGDSGNTIYF
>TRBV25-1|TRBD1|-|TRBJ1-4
TGTGCCAGCAGCAGCAAGACAGGGGACCGATCGTTTTTTGAAAAACTGTTTTTT
CASSSKTGDRSFFEKLFF
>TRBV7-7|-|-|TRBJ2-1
TGTGCTAGCAGCTTGGAGGGGGGGGTGGGGCGCAATGAGCAGTTCTTC
CASSLEGGVGRNEQFF
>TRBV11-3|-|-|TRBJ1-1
TGTGCCAGCAGCTTTGGTCACACCAACACTGAAGCTTTCTTT
CASSFGHTNTEAFF
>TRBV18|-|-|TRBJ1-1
TGTGCCAGCTCACCAGCCTCGACAGTTCCTCGTGGCACTGAAGCTTTCTTT
CASSPASTVPRGTEAFF
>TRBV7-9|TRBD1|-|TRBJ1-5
TGTGCCAGCAGCTTAGGGACAGGGCAAGGTCAGCCCCAGCATTTT
CASSLGTGQGQPQHF
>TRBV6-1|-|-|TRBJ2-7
TGTGCCAGCAGTGAACCCGGGCGGGCCTACGAGCAGTACTTC
CASSEPGRAYEQYF
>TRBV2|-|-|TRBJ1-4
TGTGCCAGCGGTCTGAGAGGTGAAAAACTGTTTTTT
CASGLRGEKLFF
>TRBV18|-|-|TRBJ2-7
TGTGCCAGCGCCTACGGAGGACCAACCTACGAGCAGTACTTC
CASAYGGPTYEQYF
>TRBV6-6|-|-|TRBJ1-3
TGTGCCAGCACCAACCCCCCCCACACAGGCTCCATATATTTT
CASTNPPHTGSIYF
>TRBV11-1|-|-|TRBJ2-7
TGTGCCAGCAGCTTAGTATTTACGGAGCAATACGAGCAGTACTTC
CASSLVFTEQYEQYF
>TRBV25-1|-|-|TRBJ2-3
TGTGCCAGCAGAAGACACGGGAAGTCTAGCACAGATACGCAGTATTTT
CASRRHGKSSTDTQYF
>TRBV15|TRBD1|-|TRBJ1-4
TGTGCCACCAGCAGAGGACAGGGAAATGAAAAACTGTTTTTT
CATSRGQGNEKLFF
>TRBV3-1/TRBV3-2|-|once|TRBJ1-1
TGTGCCAGCAGCCATGAGCGGGATAGCACTGAAGCTTTCTTT
CASSHERDSTEAFF
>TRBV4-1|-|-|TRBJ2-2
TGCGCCAGCAGCCAAGACAGTGCGAACACCGGGGAGCTGTTTTTT
CASSQDSANTGELFF
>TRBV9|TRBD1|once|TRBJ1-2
TGTGCCAGCAGCACCGGACAGGGGGCGCAGGTAAATCGCTACACCTTC
CASSTGQGAQVNRYTF
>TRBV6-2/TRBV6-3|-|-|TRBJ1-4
TGTGCCAGCAGCCGGAGCGTTCGGGAAAAACTGTTTTTT
CASSRSVREKLFF
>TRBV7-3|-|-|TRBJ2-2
TGTGCCAGCAGTTGGGGCGGGGCCGGGGAGCTGTTTTTT
CASSWGGAGELFF
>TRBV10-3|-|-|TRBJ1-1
TGTGCCATCAGTATGGGGGGGGACACTGAAGCTTTCTTT
CAISMGGDTEAFF
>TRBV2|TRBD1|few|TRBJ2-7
TGTGCCAGCAGTGAACAGGGGGCCACCTACGAGCAGTACTTC
CASSEQGATYEQYF
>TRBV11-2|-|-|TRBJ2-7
TGTGCCAGCAGCTTTCTCGGCGAGCAGTACTTC
CASSFLGEQYF
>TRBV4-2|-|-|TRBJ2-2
TGTGCCAGCAGCCCAGACTGGGGGGAAAACACCGGGGAGCTGTTTTTT
CASSPDWGENTGELFF
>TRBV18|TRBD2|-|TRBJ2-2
TGTGCCAGCTCACCGGGGGGAGGGCCTTGGGGGACGGACACCGGGGAGCTGTTTTTT
CASSPGGGPWGTDTGELFF
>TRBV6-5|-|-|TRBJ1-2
TGTGCCAGCACGGCGGGCTATGGCTACACCTTC
CASTAGYGYTF
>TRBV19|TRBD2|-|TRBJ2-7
TGTGCCAGTAGCTCTCATACGGGTAGCGGGAGGGTAGACGAGCAGTACTTC
CASSSHTGSGRVDEQYF
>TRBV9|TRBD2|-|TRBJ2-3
TGTGCCAGCAGCTATACCTTAGCGGGGGGGCCAAGAGATACGCAGTATTTT
CASSYTLAGGPRDTQYF
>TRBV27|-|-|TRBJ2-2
TGTGCCAGCAGAGACAGTTATACCGGGGAGCTGTTTTTT
CASRDSYTGELFF
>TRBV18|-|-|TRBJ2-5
TGTGCCAGCTCACTCAGGGGAGAGACCCAGTACTTC
CASSLRGETQYF
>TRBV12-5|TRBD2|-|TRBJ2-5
TGTGCTAGTGGTTTCCCCCCTAGCGGAGAAGAGACCCAGTACTTC
CASGFPPSGEETQYF
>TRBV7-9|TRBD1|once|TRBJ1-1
TGTGCCAGCAGCCCTCTGACAGGGGGAGGGGCTTTCTTT
CASSPLTGGGAFF
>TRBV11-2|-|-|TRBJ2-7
TGTGCCAGCAGCTTAGAAGCGATATCCTACGAGCAGTACTTC
CASSLEAISYEQYF
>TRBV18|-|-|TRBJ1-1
TGTGCCAGCTCACCCACACAGGGCAGGGACACTGAAGCTTTCTTT
CASSPTQGRDTEAFF
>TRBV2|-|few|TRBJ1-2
TGTGCCAGCAGTGAGATTCGGGTAGACGGCTACACCTTC
CASSEIRVDGYTF
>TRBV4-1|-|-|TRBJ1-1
TGCGCCAGCAGTCGTCCCAGGGGCACTGAAGCTTTCTTT
CASSRPRGTEAFF
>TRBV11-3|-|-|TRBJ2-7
TGTGCCAGCAGCCAGGCCGCCGAGCAGTACTTC
CASSQAAEQYF
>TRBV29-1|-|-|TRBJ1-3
TGCAGCGTTGATGCAGGGACTGGAAACACCATATATTTT
CSVDAGTGNTIYF
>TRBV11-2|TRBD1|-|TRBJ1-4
TGTGCCAGCAGCCCGGGACAGGGGAGGAATGAAAAACTGTTTTTT
CASSPGQGRNEKLFF
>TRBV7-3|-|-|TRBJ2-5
TGTGCCAGCAGCATTCCCGGGGAGACCCAGTACTTC
CASSIPGETQYF
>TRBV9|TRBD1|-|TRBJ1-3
TGTGCCAGCAGCATGACAGGGGACTCTGGAAACACCATATATTTT
CASSMTGDSGNTIYF
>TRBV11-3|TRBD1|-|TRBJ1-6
TGTGCCAGCAGCTTGGGACAGCCGAATTCACCCCTCCACTTT
CASSLGQPNSPLHF
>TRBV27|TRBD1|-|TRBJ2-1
TGTGCCAGCAGTCCTTACAGGGGATTATACTACAATGAGCAGTTCTTC
CASSPYRGLYYNEQFF